A single sample is the source of the 26 T cell receptor beta chains below, sequenced in a study of blood T cell repertoires in COVID-19. Generated by immunoSEQ multiplex PCR, the TCRdb table keeps only in-frame clones and is missing some. The repertoire consists of some 110,000 clones, with roughly 90% occurring once and the leading ten covering more than 4%. The material sequenced was peripheral blood. The receptor source for this set is a middle-aged man with acute or convalescent COVID-19.

The chain carries TRBV7-2 and TRBJ2-2; D is perhaps TRBD1 (5 bases). CDR1 SGHTA and CDR2 FQGNSA come from the germline V gene. Trimming removed 5 bases from V and 6 bases from J, with 22 bases in between. This CDR3 comprises 17 residues. This CDR3 reads CASSPLRLQGRPGELFF. The CDR3 nucleotides are TGTGCCAGCAGCCCGCTTAGGCTTCAGGGAAGACCCGGGGAGCTGTTTTTT.

CDR3 loop: CASSWTGGSYGYTF. The CDR3 DNA sequence: TGTGCCAGCAGCTGGACAGGGGGCTCCTATGGCTACACCTTC. The genes are TRBV5-4 and TRBJ1-2, with TRBD1 matching over 11 bases. Trimming at V came to 3 bases and at J to 4 bases, leaving 2 bases not matched to a gene. The CDR3 runs to 14 residues. Per germline, CDR1 SGHNT and CDR2 YYREEE (reference sequence).

The V call is TRBV3-1 (or the pseudogene TRBV3-2), the J call TRBJ2-7, with TRBD1 as a possible D gene (6 bases). The V end lost 1 base, the J end lost 5 bases, and 9 bases lay between the germline ends. The CDR3 is 13 residues long. Per germline, CDR1 LGHDT and CDR2 YNNKEL (reference sequence). The CDR3 DNA follows: TGTGCCAGCAGCCAAGGGCGACAGGACGAGCAGTACTTC. Translation: CASSQGRQDEQYF.

V and J are TRBV7-8 and TRBJ2-7; the D is unclear. Germline loops: CDR1 SGHVS, CDR2 FQNEAQ. The ends were cut back, 5 bases at V and 6 bases at J, with 11 bases in the middle. CDR3 length equals 12 residues. The CDR3 DNA is TGTGCCAGCAGCCCTACTCACTTCGAGCAGTACTTC. This codes for CASSPTHFEQYF.

This chain uses TRBV7-9 with TRBJ2-1; TRBD2 aligns across 12 bases. The V segment lost 6 bases and the J segment 5 bases; nucleotides outside the gene matches: 5. The CDR3 spans 15 residues. CDR1 is SEHNR, CDR2 FQNEAQ, per germline (reference sequence). The CDR3 loop is CASSTGLAGHNEQFF. CDR3 bases: TGTGCCAGCAGTACTGGACTAGCGGGGCACAATGAGCAGTTCTTC.

The V call is TRBV30, the J call TRBJ1-2; D is undetermined. V lost 1 base and J lost 5, with 5 bases in between. The CDR3 is 11 amino acids. Looked up from germline, CDR1 is GTSNPN and CDR2 is SVGIG (reference sequence). The CDR3 nucleotides are TGTGCCTGGAGTGCACATTATGGCTACACCTTC. Its translation: CAWSAHYGYTF.

The rearrangement uses TRBV4-1 and TRBJ1-2; possibly TRBD1 for D (6 bases). Between the trimmed V and J ends, which lost 2 bases and 4 bases, there was a span of 8 bases. Germline values: CDR1 MGHRA, CDR2 YSYEKL. The CDR3 covers 13 residues. The CDR3 nucleotides are TGCGCCAGCAGCCAAACAGGGCGCTATGGCTACACCTTC. This translates into CASSQTGRYGYTF.

CDR3 coding DNA: TGTGCCAGCAGCTCAACCGGGACAGGGGGCTTTGTCACCGGGGAGCTGTTTTTT. Translation: CASSSTGTGGFVTGELFF. V is TRBV27 and J is TRBJ2-2; 12 bases line up with TRBD1. The length of the CDR3 is 18 residues. V dropped 6 bases and J dropped 4; count of bases not matched to a gene: 12. In germline, CDR1 is MNHEY, CDR2 SMNVEV (reference sequence).

V gene TRBV2 combines with J gene TRBJ2-3; 9 bases fit TRBD2. The trim removed 8 bases at V and 6 bases at J, leaving 9 bases unmatched. The CDR3 totals 14 residues. Per germline, CDR1 SNHLY and CDR2 FYNNEI. The CDR3 loop is CASGTRGRGDTQYF. The CDR3 DNA sequence: TGTGCCAGCGGAACTCGCGGGAGGGGGGATACGCAGTATTTT.

As for this clone: The sample holds other DNA sequences that translate to the same CDR3. The V gene is TRBV3-1 (or the pseudogene TRBV3-2), the J gene TRBJ2-3, with D possibly TRBD2 on 6 matching bases. Germline loops: CDR1 LGHDT, CDR2 YNNKEL (reference sequence). This CDR3 contains 15 residues. Between the trimmed V and J ends, which lost 4 bases and 1 base, there was a span of 12 bases. CDR3 coding DNA: TGTGCCAGCAGCCTGGGACTTGCGGGCACAGATACGCAGTATTTT. This codes for CASSLGLAGTDTQYF.

The chain has TRBV9 and TRBJ1-1; D gene ambiguous. The V end lost 1 base, the J end lost 1 base, and 11 bases lay between the germline ends. CDR1 is SGDLS, CDR2 YYNGEE, per germline. This CDR3 is built from 15 residues. The DNA for the CDR3 is TGTGCCAGCAGCGTACTCCCCGAGGGGAACACTGAAGCTTTCTTT. Translated, it gives CASSVLPEGNTEAFF.

This CDR3 reads CASSEGQGGTYEQYF. The CDR3 DNA reads as TGTGCCAGCAGTGAAGGACAGGGGGGTACTTACGAGCAGTACTTC. The chain uses TRBV6-1 and TRBJ2-7, with TRBD1 matching 9 bases. V shed 1 base, J shed 4 bases, and the junction held 5 bases outside the gene matches. Germline values: CDR1 MNHNS, CDR2 SASEGT. The CDR3 loop spans 15 amino acids.

This clone has a single count. The chain has TRBV19 and TRBJ1-5; weak D call: TRBD1 (6 bases). This CDR3 contains 14 residues. Germline V gene data show CDR1 as LNHDA and CDR2 as SQIVND (reference sequence). With 10 bases removed from V and 4 bases from J, the gap between germline ends came to 17 bases. CDR3 protein: CATTLRRGNQPQHF. CDR3 DNA: TGTGCCACTACTCTCCGCAGGGGAAATCAGCCCCAGCATTTT.

The rearrangement uses TRBV18 and TRBJ1-1; the D is unclear. Trimming pared 5 bases from V and 4 bases from J, leaving 14 bases between. CDR1 is KGHSH and CDR2 is LQKENI in the germline V gene. This CDR3 is built from 14 residues. CDR3: CASSTTGPLTEAFF. The CDR3 DNA sequence: TGTGCCAGCTCAACTACGGGTCCGCTCACTGAAGCTTTCTTT.

Regarding this clone: Other DNA sequences in the same sample also yield this CDR3. The CDR3 is CASSPGGEKPQHF. The CDR3 coding sequence is TGTGCCAGCTCACCGGGGGGTGAGAAGCCCCAGCATTTT. The genes are TRBV18 and TRBJ1-5; TRBD1 might be the D (5 bases). The CDR3 is 13 amino acids. V lost 3 bases and J lost 8, with 11 bases in between. From germline, CDR1 is KGHSH and CDR2 LQKENI.

This sequence joins TRBV27 and TRBJ1-5; 8 bases are shared with TRBD1. The CDR3 is 16 amino acids. Trimming at V came to 1 base and at J to 3 bases, leaving 5 bases not matched to a gene. CDR1 and CDR2 (germline): MNHEY, SMNVEV (reference sequence). This CDR3 is CASSLWGDRTNQPQHF. CDR3 nucleotides: TGTGCCAGCAGTTTATGGGGGGACAGGACCAATCAGCCCCAGCATTTT.

The gene calls are TRBV12-5 and TRBJ1-5; TRBD1 matches 9 bases. V lost 6 bases to trimming and J lost 4 bases; unmatched junction nucleotides: 7. The germline V gene encodes CDR1 LGHNT and CDR2 FRNRAP. The CDR3 totals 15 residues. This CDR3 reads CASGTDRGPNQPQHF. The CDR3 bases are TGTGCTAGTGGGACGGACAGGGGCCCAAATCAGCCCCAGCATTTT. Together with reference TRBV12-5 and TRBJ1-5, the CDR3 gives the full variable domain: DARVTQTPRHKVTEMGQEVTMRCQPILGHNTVFWYRQTMMQGLELLAYFRNRAPLDDSGMPKDRFSAEMPDATLATLKIQPSEPRDSAVYFCASGTDRGPNQPQHFGDGTRLSIL.

In this sample, this clone turned up a few times. The identical CDR3 is also encoded by other nucleotide sequences in the sample. V is TRBV18 and J is TRBJ1-3; no firm D call. This CDR3 comprises 15 residues. The V end lost 3 bases, the J end lost 0 bases, and 9 bases lay between the germline ends. Per germline, CDR1 KGHSH and CDR2 LQKENI. The DNA for the CDR3 is TGTGCCAGCTCACCCCAGGCCCTCTCTGGAAACACCATATATTTT. Protein sequence: CASSPQALSGNTIYF.

In its sample, this clone was seen once. The chain recombines TRBV7-2 with TRBJ1-1; D remains unclear. Trimming removed 3 bases at V and 0 bases at J, with 8 bases between. This CDR3 has 14 residues. Germline V gives CDR1 SGHTA, CDR2 FQGNSA. The CDR3, as DNA: TGTGCCAGCAGCTTGCACAGATTGAACACTGAAGCTTTCTTT. This sequence encodes CASSLHRLNTEAFF.

The chain combines TRBV5-8 with TRBJ1-6, with 7 bases lining up with TRBD1. CDR1 SGHTS and CDR2 YDEGEE come from the germline V gene. The CDR3 spans 13 residues. V trimming: 4 bases; J trimming: 11 bases; junction bases outside the gene matches: 6. The CDR3 DNA sequence: TGTGCCAGCAGCCTAGACAGGGTTACACCCCTCCACTTT. This gives the protein CASSLDRVTPLHF.

The chain uses TRBV3-1 (or the pseudogene TRBV3-2) and TRBJ1-6; 8 positions agree with TRBD1. Trimming took 4 bases from V and 5 from J; bases not matched to a gene: 1. The germline gives CDR1 LGHDT, CDR2 YNNKEL (reference sequence). CDR3 length: 14 residues. CDR3 nucleotides: TGTGCCAGCAGCCTGGGACAGGATAATTCACCCCTCCACTTT. Its translation is CASSLGQDNSPLHF.

This CDR3 is CASSYRGQAMSQPQHF. In nucleotides, the CDR3 is TGTGCCAGCAGTTACCGCGGACAGGCGATGTCTCAGCCCCAGCATTTT. The chain has TRBV27 and TRBJ1-5; 7 bases align to TRBD1. Per germline, CDR1 MNHEY and CDR2 SMNVEV (reference sequence). The CDR3 loop spans 16 amino acids. The J segment lost 6 bases and the V segment lost 4 bases, leaving 12 bases of the junction unmatched.

J is TRBJ1-6 and V is TRBV11-2; 7 nucleotides align to TRBD1. V trimming: 5 bases; J trimming: 7 bases; junction bases outside the gene matches: 14. Per germline, CDR1 SGHAT and CDR2 FQNNGV. This CDR3 region has 17 residues. CDR3 region: CASSPRGQTLANSPLHF. In DNA, the CDR3 is TGTGCCAGCAGCCCGAGGGGACAGACCCTTGCCAATTCACCCCTCCACTTT.

This clone was counted between two and nine times. This rearrangement joins TRBV7-9 to TRBJ1-2; TRBD1 is a possible D gene (5 bases). Deletions cut 2 bases from V and 2 bases from J, with 9 bases between. Germline CDR1 reads SEHNR; CDR2 reads FQNEAQ (reference sequence). The CDR3 length is 14 residues. CDR3 DNA: TGTGCCAGCAGCTTAATGCAGGGAAACTATGGCTACACCTTC. Protein: CASSLMQGNYGYTF.

The V call is TRBV10-3, the J call TRBJ1-2; 9 nucleotides agree with TRBD1. CDR3 size: 13 residues. Germline loops: CDR1 ENHRY, CDR2 SYGVKD. With V trimmed by 4 bases and J by 7 bases, 4 bases remained unmatched. CDR3 protein: CAISGDRVFGYTF. The CDR3 DNA reads TGTGCCATCAGTGGGGACAGGGTTTTTGGCTACACCTTC.

The rearrangement joins TRBV6-1 to TRBJ1-5, with D maybe TRBD1 (5 bases). V shed 0 bases and J shed 7 bases, with 16 bases lying between them. This CDR3 is built from 16 residues. The germline V gene encodes CDR1 MNHNS and CDR2 SASEGT. Here the CDR3 reads CASSEARSGGRQPQHF. CDR3 bases: TGTGCCAGCAGTGAAGCGCGGTCGGGGGGAAGGCAGCCCCAGCATTTT.